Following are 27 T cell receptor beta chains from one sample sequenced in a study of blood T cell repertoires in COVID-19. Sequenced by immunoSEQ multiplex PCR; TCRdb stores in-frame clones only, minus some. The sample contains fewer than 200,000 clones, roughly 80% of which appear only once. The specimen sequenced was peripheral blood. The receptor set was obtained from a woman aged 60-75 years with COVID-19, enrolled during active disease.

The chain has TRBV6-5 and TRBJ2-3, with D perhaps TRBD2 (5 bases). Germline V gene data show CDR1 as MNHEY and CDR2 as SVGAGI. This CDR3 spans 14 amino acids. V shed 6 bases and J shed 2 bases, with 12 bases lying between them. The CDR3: CASSGPRDTDTQYF. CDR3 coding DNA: TGTGCCAGCAGCGGCCCCCGGGACACAGATACGCAGTATTTT.

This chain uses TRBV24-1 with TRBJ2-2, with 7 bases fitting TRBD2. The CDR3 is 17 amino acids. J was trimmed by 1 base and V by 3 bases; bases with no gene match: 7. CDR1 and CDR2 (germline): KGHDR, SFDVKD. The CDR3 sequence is CATSDKGRGGNTGELFF. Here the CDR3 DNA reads TGTGCCACCAGTGATAAGGGACGCGGGGGGAACACCGGGGAGCTGTTTTTT.

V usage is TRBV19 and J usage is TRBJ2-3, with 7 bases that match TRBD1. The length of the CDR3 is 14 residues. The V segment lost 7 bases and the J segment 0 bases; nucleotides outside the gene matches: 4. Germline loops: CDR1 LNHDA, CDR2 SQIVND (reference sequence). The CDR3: CASKGGPSTDTQYF. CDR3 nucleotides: TGTGCCAGTAAAGGGGGCCCAAGCACAGATACGCAGTATTTT.

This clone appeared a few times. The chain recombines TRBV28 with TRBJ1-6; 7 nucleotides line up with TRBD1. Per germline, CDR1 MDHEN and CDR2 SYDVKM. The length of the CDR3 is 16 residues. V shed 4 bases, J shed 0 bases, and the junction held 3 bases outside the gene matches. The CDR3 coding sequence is TGTGCCAGCAGTTCCTCAGGGGGCTCCTATAATTCACCCCTCCACTTT. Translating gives CASSSSGGSYNSPLHF.

The CDR3 region is CASSLVGGENQPQHF. CDR3 coding DNA: TGTGCCAGCAGCTTAGTAGGTGGAGAGAATCAGCCCCAGCATTTT. V is TRBV7-2 and J is TRBJ1-5; D is unresolved. This CDR3 comprises 15 residues. Trimming took off 1 base at V and 4 bases at J, with 11 bases between the two ends. Germline CDR1 is SGHTA and CDR2 is FQGNSA. Filled out from reference TRBV7-2 and TRBJ1-5, the complete variable domain reads GAGVSQSPSNKVTEKGKDVELRCDPISGHTALYWYRQSLGQGLEFLIYFQGNSAPDKSGLPSDRFSAERTGGSVSTLTIQRTQQEDSAVYLCASSLVGGENQPQHFGDGTRLSIL.

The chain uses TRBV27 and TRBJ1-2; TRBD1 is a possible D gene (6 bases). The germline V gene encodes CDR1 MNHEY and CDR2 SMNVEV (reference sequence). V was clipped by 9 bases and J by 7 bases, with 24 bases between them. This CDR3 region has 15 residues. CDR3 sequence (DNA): TGTGCCAGTAATCCAGGCTTTGGCAGGGGAGCTGGCTACACCTTC. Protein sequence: CASNPGFGRGAGYTF.

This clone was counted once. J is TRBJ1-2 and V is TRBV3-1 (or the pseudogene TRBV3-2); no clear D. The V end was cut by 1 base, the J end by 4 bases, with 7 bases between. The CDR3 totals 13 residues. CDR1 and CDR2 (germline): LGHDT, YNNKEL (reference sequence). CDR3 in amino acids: CASSQAPVYGYTF. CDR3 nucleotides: TGTGCCAGCAGCCAAGCCCCGGTCTATGGCTACACCTTC.

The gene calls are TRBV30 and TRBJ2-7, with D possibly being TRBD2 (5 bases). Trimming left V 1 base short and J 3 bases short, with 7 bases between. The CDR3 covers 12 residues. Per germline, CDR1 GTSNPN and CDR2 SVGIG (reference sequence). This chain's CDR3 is CAWSARVYEQYF. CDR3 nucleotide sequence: TGTGCCTGGAGTGCGAGGGTCTACGAGCAGTACTTC.

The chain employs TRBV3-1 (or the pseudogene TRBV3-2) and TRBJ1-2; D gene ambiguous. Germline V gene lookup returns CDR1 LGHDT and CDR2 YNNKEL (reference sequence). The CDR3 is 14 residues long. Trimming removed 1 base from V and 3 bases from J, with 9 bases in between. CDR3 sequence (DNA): TGTGCCAGCAGCCAAGCGGGAAGGGACTATGGCTACACCTTC. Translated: CASSQAGRDYGYTF.

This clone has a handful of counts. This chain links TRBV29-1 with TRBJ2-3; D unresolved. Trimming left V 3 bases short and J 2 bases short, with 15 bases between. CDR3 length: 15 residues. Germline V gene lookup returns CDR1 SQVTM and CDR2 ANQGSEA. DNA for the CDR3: TGCAGCGTTGAGAACGCGCTAGATTTCACAGATACGCAGTATTTT. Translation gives CSVENALDFTDTQYF.

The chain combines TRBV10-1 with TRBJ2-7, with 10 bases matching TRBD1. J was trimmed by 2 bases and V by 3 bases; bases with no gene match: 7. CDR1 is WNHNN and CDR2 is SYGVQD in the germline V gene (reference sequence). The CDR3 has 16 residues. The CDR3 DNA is TGCGCCAGCAGTGATGGAATCGGGACAGGGGCCTACGAGCAGTACGTC. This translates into CASSDGIGTGAYEQYV.

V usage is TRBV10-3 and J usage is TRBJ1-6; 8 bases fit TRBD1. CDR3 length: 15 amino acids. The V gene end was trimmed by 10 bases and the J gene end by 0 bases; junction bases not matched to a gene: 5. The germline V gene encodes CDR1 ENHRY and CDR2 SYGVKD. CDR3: CATHRGASYNSPLHF. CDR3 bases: TGTGCCACCCACAGGGGGGCCTCCTATAATTCACCCCTCCACTTT.

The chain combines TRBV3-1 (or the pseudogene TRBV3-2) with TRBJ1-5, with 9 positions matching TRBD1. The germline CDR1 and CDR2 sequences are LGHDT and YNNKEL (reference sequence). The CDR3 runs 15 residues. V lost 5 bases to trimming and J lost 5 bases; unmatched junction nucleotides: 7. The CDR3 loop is CASSLGQGNHQPQHF. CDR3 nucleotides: TGTGCCAGCAGCTTGGGACAGGGCAACCATCAGCCCCAGCATTTT.

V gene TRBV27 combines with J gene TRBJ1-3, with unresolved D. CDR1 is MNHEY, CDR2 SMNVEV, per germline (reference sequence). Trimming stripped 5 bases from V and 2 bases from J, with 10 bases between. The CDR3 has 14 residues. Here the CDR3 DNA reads TGTGCCAGCAGTCGCGTCCCCCCTGGAAACACCATATATTTT. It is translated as CASSRVPPGNTIYF.

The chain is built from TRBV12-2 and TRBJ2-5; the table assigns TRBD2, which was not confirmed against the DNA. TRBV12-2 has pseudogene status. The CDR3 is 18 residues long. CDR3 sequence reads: CASRLVTSGRSCLETQYF. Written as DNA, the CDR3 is TGTGCAAGTCGCTTAGTCACTAGCGGGAGAAGTTGTTTGGAGACCCAGTACTTC.

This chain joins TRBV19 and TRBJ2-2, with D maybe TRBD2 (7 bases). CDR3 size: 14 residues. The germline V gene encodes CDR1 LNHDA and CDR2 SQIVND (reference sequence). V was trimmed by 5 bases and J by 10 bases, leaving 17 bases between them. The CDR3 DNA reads TGTGCCAGTAGTGATACTGGGGGGGGCCAGGAGCTGTTTTTT. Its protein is CASSDTGGGQELFF.

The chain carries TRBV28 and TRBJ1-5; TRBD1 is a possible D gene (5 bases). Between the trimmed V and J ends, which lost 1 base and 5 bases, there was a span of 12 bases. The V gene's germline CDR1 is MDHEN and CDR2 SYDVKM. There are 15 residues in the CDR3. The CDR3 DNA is TGTGCCAGCAGTTTATTAGGGGCGCTTTATCAGCCCCAGCATTTT. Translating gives CASSLLGALYQPQHF.

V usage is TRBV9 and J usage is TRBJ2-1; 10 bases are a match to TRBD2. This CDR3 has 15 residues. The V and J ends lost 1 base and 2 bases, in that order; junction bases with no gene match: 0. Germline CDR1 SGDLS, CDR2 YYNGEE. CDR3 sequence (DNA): TGTGCCAGCAGCGTACTAGCGGGGGCCTACAATGAGCAGTTCTTC. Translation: CASSVLAGAYNEQFF.

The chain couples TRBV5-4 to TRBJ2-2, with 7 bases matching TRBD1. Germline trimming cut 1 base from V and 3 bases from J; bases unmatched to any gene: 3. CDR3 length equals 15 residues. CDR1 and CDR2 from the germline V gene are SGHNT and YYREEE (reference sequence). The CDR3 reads CASSLKGADTGELFF. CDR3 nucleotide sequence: TGTGCCAGCAGCTTGAAGGGGGCAGACACCGGGGAGCTGTTTTTT.

CDR3 sequence (DNA): TGTGCCAGCAGCCCTTGGGGCGGGACTAGCACAGATACGCAGTATTTT. This codes for CASSPWGGTSTDTQYF. This chain joins TRBV7-2 and TRBJ2-3; D might be TRBD2 (6 bases). The V gene's germline CDR1 is SGHTA and CDR2 FQGNSA. The CDR3 runs to 16 residues. The V end lost 5 bases, the J end lost 0 bases, and 15 bases lay between the germline ends.

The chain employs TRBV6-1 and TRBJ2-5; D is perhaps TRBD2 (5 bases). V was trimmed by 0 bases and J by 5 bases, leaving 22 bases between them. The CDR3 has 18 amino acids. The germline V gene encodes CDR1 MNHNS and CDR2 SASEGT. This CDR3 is CASSEAPVRTLLGETQYF. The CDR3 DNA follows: TGTGCCAGCAGTGAAGCGCCGGTACGGACTCTTTTGGGGGAGACCCAGTACTTC.

CDR3 sequence reads: CASSPPGVAGSDTQYF. CDR3 DNA: TGTGCCAGCAGCCCCCCCGGGGTAGCGGGGTCGGATACGCAGTATTTT. The J gene is TRBJ2-3, the V gene TRBV5-4, with 8 bases aligning to TRBD2. CDR1 and CDR2 (germline): SGHNT, YYREEE (reference sequence). This CDR3 is 16 amino acids long. V was clipped by 4 bases and J by 6 bases; unmatched bases: 13.

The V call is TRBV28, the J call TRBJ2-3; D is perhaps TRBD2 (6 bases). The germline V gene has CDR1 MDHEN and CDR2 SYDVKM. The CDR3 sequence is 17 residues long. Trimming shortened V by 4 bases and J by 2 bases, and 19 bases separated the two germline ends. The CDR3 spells CASSYPLKRENTDTQYF. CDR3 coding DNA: TGTGCCAGCAGTTACCCCCTAAAACGGGAGAACACAGATACGCAGTATTTT.

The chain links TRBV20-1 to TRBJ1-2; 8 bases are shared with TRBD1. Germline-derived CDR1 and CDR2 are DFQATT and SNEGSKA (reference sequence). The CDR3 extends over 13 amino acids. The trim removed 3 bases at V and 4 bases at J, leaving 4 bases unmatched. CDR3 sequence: CSASPGGSYGYTF. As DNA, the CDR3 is TGCAGTGCTAGTCCAGGGGGCAGCTATGGCTACACCTTC.

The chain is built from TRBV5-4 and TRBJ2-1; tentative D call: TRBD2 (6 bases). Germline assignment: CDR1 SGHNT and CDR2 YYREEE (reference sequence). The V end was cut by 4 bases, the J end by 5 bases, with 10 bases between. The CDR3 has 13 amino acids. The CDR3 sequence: CASSLDYNNEQFF. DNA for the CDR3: TGTGCCAGCAGCCTGGACTACAACAATGAGCAGTTCTTC.

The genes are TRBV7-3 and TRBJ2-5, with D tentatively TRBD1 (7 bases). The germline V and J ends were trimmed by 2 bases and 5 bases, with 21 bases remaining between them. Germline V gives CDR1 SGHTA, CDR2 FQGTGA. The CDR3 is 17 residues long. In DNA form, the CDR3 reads TGTGCCAGCAGCTTAGAGGCCAGGGGGAGGAGCGGTGAGACCCAGTACTTC. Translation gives CASSLEARGRSGETQYF. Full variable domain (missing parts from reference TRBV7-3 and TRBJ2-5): GAGVSQTPSNKVTEKGKYVELRCDPISGHTALYWYRQSLGQGPEFLIYFQGTGAADDSGLPNDRFFAVRPEGSVSTLKIQRTERGDSAVYLCASSLEARGRSGETQYFGPGTRLLVL.

The CDR3 region is CASTDSGTYEQYF. The CDR3 DNA sequence: TGTGCCAGCACAGATAGCGGGACGTACGAGCAGTACTTC. V usage is TRBV6-5 and J usage is TRBJ2-7; 8 positions match TRBD2. Trimming took 7 bases from V and 4 from J; bases not matched to a gene: 6. This CDR3 region has 13 residues. Germline assignment: CDR1 MNHEY and CDR2 SVGAGI.